A single sample gave rise to the 18 T cell receptor beta chains below, sequenced in a study of T cell responses to AZD1222 COVID-19 vaccine. Only in-frame clones appear in the TCRdb table, and some are missing; sequencing was by immunoSEQ multiplex PCR. The table includes more than 100,000 clones, about 90% detected once. The sequenced sample was peripheral blood, obtained 28 days after the second AZD1222 dose. These receptors all come from an adult who received the AZD1222 COVID-19 vaccine.

This clone was counted a few times. The CDR3 is CATSRGHEAFF. The CDR3 DNA reads as TGTGCCACCAGCAGGGGGCATGAAGCTTTCTTT. V and J are TRBV15 and TRBJ1-1; D is possibly TRBD1 (5 bases). The CDR3 runs to 11 residues. The germline V and J ends were trimmed by 3 bases and 7 bases, with 6 bases remaining between them. CDR1 is LNHNV and CDR2 is YYDKDF in the germline V gene (reference sequence). Combining the CDR3 with reference TRBV15 and TRBJ1-1 gives the whole variable domain DAMVIQNPRYQVTQFGKPVTLSCSQTLNHNVMYWYQQKSSQAPKLLFHYYDKDFNNEADTPDNFQSRRPNTSFCFLDIRSPGLGDTAMYLCATSRGHEAFFGQGTRLTVV.

This clone occurred once. J is TRBJ1-6 and V is TRBV6-5, with D unclear. V lost 0 bases and J lost 9, with 6 bases in between. CDR3 size: 13 residues. Germline V CDR1 and CDR2: MNHEY, SVGAGI. The CDR3 here is CASSYSNSSPLHF. CDR3 DNA: TGTGCCAGCAGTTACTCCAACTCTTCACCCCTCCACTTT.

The CDR3 DNA is TGTGCCAGCAGTGATAGGGGAAATAATGAAAAACTGTTTTTT. Translation gives CASSDRGNNEKLFF. V gene TRBV6-1 combines with J gene TRBJ1-4, with a possible D match to TRBD1 (5 bases). The CDR3 runs to 14 residues. Trimming took off 3 bases at V and 4 bases at J, with 9 bases between the two ends. Germline V gives CDR1 MNHNS, CDR2 SASEGT.

V is TRBV21-1 and J is TRBJ2-7; TRBD2 is the table's D call and was not checked against the DNA. TRBV21-1 represents a pseudogene. The CDR3 runs to 16 residues. The CDR3 is CASREPGTSGGYEQYF. The CDR3 DNA reads TGTGCCAGCAGGGAACCCGGGACTAGCGGGGGTTACGAGCAGTACTTC.

The chain has TRBV7-3 and TRBJ1-6; 10 nucleotides match TRBD1. The CDR3 covers 13 residues. Trimming cost V 5 bases and J 9 bases; bases outside gene matches: 1. Germline loops: CDR1 SGHTA, CDR2 FQGTGA. The CDR3 nucleotides read TGTGCCAGCAGCGGACAGGGGGGTTCACCCCTCCACTTT. Its protein product is CASSGQGGSPLHF.

V gene TRBV4-1 combines with J gene TRBJ1-1; unclear D gene. CDR3 size: 15 residues. Germline assignment: CDR1 MGHRA and CDR2 YSYEKL. Trimming took 6 bases from V and 0 from J, leaving 14 bases between them. The CDR3 sequence is CASSRMSAVNTEAFF. The CDR3 DNA reads TGCGCCAGCAGTCGAATGTCCGCGGTGAACACTGAAGCTTTCTTT.

The genes are TRBV5-1 and TRBJ2-3; D gene unclear. CDR3 length: 13 residues. CDR1 is SGHRS, CDR2 YFSETQ, per germline. Trimming cost V 3 bases and J 2 bases, with 7 bases left between them. The CDR3 bases are TGCGCCAGCAGCTCGGACGCCACAGATACGCAGTATTTT. Translation gives CASSSDATDTQYF.

The V and J genes are TRBV6-5 and TRBJ1-2; D call uncertain. This CDR3 has 14 amino acids. The V end was cut by 0 bases, the J end by 8 bases, with 13 bases between. Germline values: CDR1 MNHEY, CDR2 SVGAGI. The CDR3 nucleotides read TGTGCCAGCAGTTACTCTGATAGGTCAAGAGGCTACACCTTC. Its protein is CASSYSDRSRGYTF.

The chain links TRBV30 to TRBJ2-5; D may be TRBD1 (5 bases). V lost 5 bases to trimming and J lost 3 bases, with 10 bases between them. The CDR3 loop spans 12 amino acids. Germline V CDR1 and CDR2: GTSNPN, SVGIG (reference sequence). In nucleotides, the CDR3 is TGTGCCTGGGGAAGGGGCAAAGAGACCCAGTACTTC. Translated, it gives CAWGRGKETQYF. Full variable domain (rest looked up from reference TRBV30 and TRBJ2-5): SQTIHQWPATLVQPVGSPLSLECTVEGTSNPNLYWYRQAAGRGLQLLFYSVGIGQISSEVPQNLSASRPQDRQFILSSKKLLLSDSGFYLCAWGRGKETQYFGPGTRLLVL.

The chain is built from TRBV28 and TRBJ2-1; 7 nucleotides match TRBD2. Per germline, CDR1 MDHEN and CDR2 SYDVKM. CDR3 length: 12 amino acids. J was trimmed by 15 bases and V by 2 bases; bases with no gene match: 7. CDR3 amino acids: CASSLGGGKGFF. The CDR3 region has the DNA TGTGCCAGCAGTTTAGGGGGGGGGAAAGGGTTCTTC.

Here the CDR3 DNA reads TGCGCCAGCAGCCTAGCGGGGACAGGAGAAAACATTCAGTACTTC. Protein sequence: CASSLAGTGENIQYF. The chain is built from TRBV5-1 and TRBJ2-4; tentatively, D is TRBD2 (9 bases). V lost 4 bases and J 5 bases, leaving 16 bases between the germline ends. The CDR3 is 15 residues long. Germline V gives CDR1 SGHRS, CDR2 YFSETQ.

The V and J genes are TRBV10-3 and TRBJ2-7, with TRBD1 identical over 7 bases. The germline V gene has CDR1 ENHRY and CDR2 SYGVKD. This CDR3 region has 16 residues. After removal of 3 bases from V and 2 bases from J, the junction contained 10 bases not matched to a gene. The chain's CDR3 is CAISEPDRATTYEQYF. The CDR3 nucleotides read TGTGCCATCAGTGAACCTGACAGGGCAACGACCTACGAGCAGTACTTC.

The chain carries TRBV28 and TRBJ1-1; 9 bases are a match to TRBD1. The CDR3 sequence is 15 residues long. Germline values: CDR1 MDHEN, CDR2 SYDVKM. The J segment lost 5 bases and the V segment lost 4 bases, leaving 8 bases of the junction unmatched. This chain's CDR3 is CASSSTGTGWTEAFF. CDR3 DNA: TGTGCCAGCAGTTCCACCGGGACAGGGTGGACTGAAGCTTTCTTT.

The genes are TRBV2 and TRBJ1-2; TRBD1 agrees at 7 bases. The germline gives CDR1 SNHLY, CDR2 FYNNEI. CDR3 length: 13 amino acids. After removal of 6 bases from V and 2 bases from J, the junction contained 3 bases not matched to a gene. The CDR3 DNA is TGTGCCAGCAGAGGGGGACAGAACTATGGCTACACCTTC. Encoded protein: CASRGGQNYGYTF.

The rearrangement uses TRBV7-3 and TRBJ2-1; 9 bases map to TRBD2. V shed 5 bases, J shed 2 bases, and the junction held 7 bases outside the gene matches. Germline CDR1 reads SGHTA; CDR2 reads FQGTGA. This CDR3 region has 16 residues. DNA for the CDR3: TGTGCCAGCAGCCCCAGACCTAGCGGGGCCTACAATGAGCAGTTCTTC. This sequence encodes CASSPRPSGAYNEQFF.

This sequence joins TRBV7-9 and TRBJ2-3, with a weak D call TRBD1 (6 bases). V dropped 10 bases and J dropped 0 bases, with 20 bases sitting between them. Germline V gene sequence: CDR1 SEHNR, CDR2 FQNEAQ (reference sequence). The CDR3 has 16 residues. CDR3 residues: CATPRGAESSTDTQYF. CDR3 DNA: TGTGCCACACCCAGGGGAGCGGAGTCTAGCACAGATACGCAGTATTTT.

This sequence joins TRBV10-1 and TRBJ1-1; D uncertain. Trimming stripped 3 bases from V and 1 base from J, with 9 bases between. This CDR3 spans 14 amino acids. The germline V gene has CDR1 WNHNN and CDR2 SYGVQD (reference sequence). CDR3 sequence: CASSDRAANTEAFF. CDR3 in DNA: TGCGCCAGCAGTGACCGGGCCGCGAACACTGAAGCTTTCTTT.

The J gene is TRBJ1-3, the V gene TRBV7-9; D ambiguous. The CDR3 contains 13 residues. The germline V gene has CDR1 SEHNR and CDR2 FQNEAQ (reference sequence). Trimming stripped 4 bases from V and 3 bases from J, with 7 bases between. The CDR3 region is CASSWGGGNTIYF. The CDR3, as DNA: TGTGCCAGCAGCTGGGGTGGTGGAAACACCATATATTTT.